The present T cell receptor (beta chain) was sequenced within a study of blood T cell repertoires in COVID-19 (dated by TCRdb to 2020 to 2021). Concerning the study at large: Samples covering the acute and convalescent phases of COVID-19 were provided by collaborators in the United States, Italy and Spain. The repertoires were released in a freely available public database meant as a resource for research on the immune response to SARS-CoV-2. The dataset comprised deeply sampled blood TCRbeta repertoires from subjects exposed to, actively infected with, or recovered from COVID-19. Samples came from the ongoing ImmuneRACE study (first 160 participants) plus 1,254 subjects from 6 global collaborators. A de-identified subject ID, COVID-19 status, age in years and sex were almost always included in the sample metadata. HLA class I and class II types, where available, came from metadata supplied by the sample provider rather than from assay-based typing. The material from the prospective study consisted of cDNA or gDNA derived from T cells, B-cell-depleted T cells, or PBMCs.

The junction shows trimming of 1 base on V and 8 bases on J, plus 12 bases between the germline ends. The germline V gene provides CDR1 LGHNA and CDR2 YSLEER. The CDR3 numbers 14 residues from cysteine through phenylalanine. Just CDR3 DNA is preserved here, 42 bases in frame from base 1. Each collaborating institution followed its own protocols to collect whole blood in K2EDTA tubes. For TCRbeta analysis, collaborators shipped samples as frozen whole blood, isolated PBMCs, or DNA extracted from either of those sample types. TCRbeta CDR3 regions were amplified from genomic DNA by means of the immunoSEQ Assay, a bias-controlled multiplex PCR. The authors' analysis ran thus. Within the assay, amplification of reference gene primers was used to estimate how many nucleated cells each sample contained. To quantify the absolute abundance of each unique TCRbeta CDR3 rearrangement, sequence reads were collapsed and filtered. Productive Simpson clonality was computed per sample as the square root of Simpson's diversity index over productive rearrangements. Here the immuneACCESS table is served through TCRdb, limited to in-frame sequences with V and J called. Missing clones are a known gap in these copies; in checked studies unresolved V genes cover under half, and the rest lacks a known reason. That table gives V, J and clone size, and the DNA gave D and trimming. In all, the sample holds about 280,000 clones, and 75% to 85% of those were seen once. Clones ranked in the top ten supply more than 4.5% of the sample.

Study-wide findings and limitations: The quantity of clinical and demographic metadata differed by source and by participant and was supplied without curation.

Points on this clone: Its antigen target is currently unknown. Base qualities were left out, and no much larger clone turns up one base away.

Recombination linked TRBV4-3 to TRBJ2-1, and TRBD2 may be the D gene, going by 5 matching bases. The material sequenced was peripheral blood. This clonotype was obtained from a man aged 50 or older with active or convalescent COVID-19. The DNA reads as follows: TGCGCCAGCAGCCAAGGGGATTCGAGGGATGAGCAGTTCTTC. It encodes CASSQGDSRDEQFF.